Sequencing of this T cell receptor beta chain was carried out in a study of post-analysis software for immune sequencing data. This clonotype was detected only once. What it binds is unknown. Regarding the study as a whole: Strong same-batch co-clustering of samples appeared with F measure clustering. Those with multiple sclerosis, the patient group, showed significantly lower normalized Chao1 diversity than controls.

Unique molecular identifiers were present in the TCR beta cDNA libraries. TCRdb re-derived calls from the PCR reads in MiXCR, one entry per CDR3 protein. The table includes some 690,000 distinct CDR3 sequences, 30% detected once. Sequencing was performed on blood. The receptor comes from a girl aged 10 to 17 with multiple sclerosis.

The CDR3 reads CASTLGTGELFF. DNA of the CDR3: TGTGCCAGCACCCTAGGCACCGGGGAGCTGTTTTTT. The rearrangement links TRBV7-9 to TRBJ2-2; D unclear. Germline V lookup: CDR1 SEHNR, CDR2 FQNEAQ (reference sequence). The CDR3 sequence is 12 residues long. With 7 bases removed from V and 4 bases from J, the gap between germline ends came to 7 bases.